These 16 T cell receptor beta chains came from one sample sequenced in a study of vaccination and CD4 T cells after COVID-19 (dated 2022 in TCRdb). In the paper's terms, the treatment or condition label means: roughly 11-day PBMC culture with coronavirus spike peptide pools or control peptides (ViraFEST assay). CD4+ T cells from unexposed donors were collected before the COVID-19 pandemic (2011-2018). Antigen specificity for these receptors is unknown. The library was prepared using PCR. Sequencing was performed on an Illumina iSeq 100. DNA from cultured CD4+ T cells was subjected to TCR sequencing with the Oncomine TCR Beta short-read assay at the Johns Hopkins FTIC core. TCRdb cleaned the public reads at Q25 with fastp, built clones with MiXCR and kept in-frame beta chains. Each entry is one CDR3 protein sequence, shown with its most common DNA and genes. The sample profile shows 7,000 to 8,500 distinct CDR3 sequences; less than 35% of them were found once. In total, the top ten clones hold roughly 19% of the sample.

The sample taken for sequencing was CD4+ T cells from blood, cultured in vitro. These receptor sequences come from a human donor in good health.

This clonotype turned up a few times. This sequence joins TRBV20-1 and TRBJ1-2; D is unresolved. CDR1 and CDR2 from the germline V gene are DFQATT and SNEGSKA (reference sequence). The ends were cut back, 6 bases at V and 8 bases at J, with 22 bases in the middle. The CDR3 contains 14 residues. The CDR3 bases are TGCAGTGCCCCCCCCCGGGGAGGCCCGGGAGGCTACACCTTC. It translates to CSAPPRGGPGGYTF.

V gene TRBV6-2 or TRBV6-3 combines with J gene TRBJ1-5, with 8 positions matching TRBD1. Per the germline V gene, CDR1 is MNHEY and CDR2 is SVGEGT. The CDR3 covers 21 residues. J was trimmed by 1 base and V by 2 bases; bases with no gene match: 19. CDR3 region: CASSYPVKRTGSDLSNQPQHF. The DNA for the CDR3 is TGTGCCAGCAGTTACCCGGTCAAGAGGACAGGGTCGGATCTGAGCAATCAGCCCCAGCATTTT.

This clonotype is labeled as large (0.1 to 1%). The CDR3 protein is CATSDPGQDFNQPQHF. CDR3 in DNA: TGTGCCACCAGTGACCCGGGACAGGACTTCAATCAGCCCCAGCATTTT. This chain connects TRBV24-1 to TRBJ1-5, with TRBD1 matching over 8 bases. The junction had 7 bases not matched to a gene; V was cut back by 4 bases and J by 3 bases. Looked up from germline, CDR1 is KGHDR and CDR2 is SFDVKD. The CDR3 consists of 16 residues.

The rearrangement joins TRBV12-3 or TRBV12-4 to TRBJ2-7; perhaps TRBD1 as D (6 bases). This CDR3 spans 15 amino acids. Trimming pared 0 bases from V and 5 bases from J, leaving 14 bases between. The CDR3 is CASSLAGAPRHEQYF. DNA of the CDR3: TGTGCCAGCAGTTTAGCGGGGGCCCCTCGCCACGAGCAGTACTTC.

This sequence joins TRBV20-1 and TRBJ2-1; D gene ambiguous. Germline V gene lookup returns CDR1 DFQATT and CDR2 SNEGSKA (reference sequence). Trimming took 3 bases from V and 0 from J, leaving 9 bases between them. The CDR3 totals 14 residues. The CDR3 region has the DNA TGCAGTGCTAGCAGCGAGAGCTCCTACAATGAGCAGTTCTTC. This encodes CSASSESSYNEQFF.

The chain joins TRBV2 to TRBJ2-3, with D maybe TRBD1 (5 bases). Trimming pared 2 bases from V and 1 base from J, leaving 13 bases between. The CDR3 sequence is 16 residues long. The germline V gene has CDR1 SNHLY and CDR2 FYNNEI. The CDR3: CASSEKEFRGTDTQYF. The CDR3 nucleotides read TGTGCCAGCAGTGAAAAGGAATTCAGGGGCACAGATACGCAGTATTTT.

The sample holds a few counts of this clonotype. The chain uses TRBV5-4 and TRBJ2-3, with TRBD2 matching 7 bases. Germline CDR1 and CDR2: SGHNT and YYREEE (reference sequence). V gave up 0 bases and J gave up 0 bases; unmatched junction bases: 4. The CDR3 is 16 amino acids. Written as DNA, the CDR3 is TGTGCCAGCAGCTTGGGGGCTAGCGGAAGCACAGATACGCAGTATTTT. Translating gives CASSLGASGSTDTQYF.

This clonotype was counted a few times. V and J are TRBV7-2 and TRBJ1-2, with a possible D match to TRBD1 (6 bases). The CDR3 consists of 18 residues. With 5 bases removed from V and 0 bases from J, the gap between germline ends came to 22 bases. The V gene's germline CDR1 is SGHTA and CDR2 FQGNSA. For the CDR3, the DNA is TGTGCCAGCAGCCCCTCCATGGGCAGGGGATTCACTAACTATGGCTACACCTTC. Amino acids: CASSPSMGRGFTNYGYTF.

This clonotype was observed a few times. V is TRBV7-9 and J is TRBJ1-1; no clear D gene. V was cut by 2 bases and J by 6 bases, with 10 bases left in between. The CDR3 spans 13 residues. CDR1 is SEHNR, CDR2 FQNEAQ, per germline (reference sequence). The CDR3 DNA sequence: TGTGCCAGCAGCTTAACTAGTCCACCTGAAGCTTTCTTT. It is translated as CASSLTSPPEAFF. Based on the CDR3 plus reference TRBV7-9 and TRBJ1-1, the full variable domain is DTGVSQNPRHKITKRGQNVTFRCDPISEHNRLYWYRQTLGQGPEFLTYFQNEAQLEKSRLLSDRFSAERPKGSFSTLEIQRTEQGDSAMYLCASSLTSPPEAFFGQGTRLTVV.

This chain connects TRBV6-1 to TRBJ2-2; 10 nucleotides line up with TRBD1. The CDR3 sequence is 16 residues long. The V gene end was trimmed by 7 bases and the J gene end by 7 bases; junction bases not matched to a gene: 12. Germline V gene sequence: CDR1 MNHNS, CDR2 SASEGT. The CDR3 sequence is CASNPAGTGDFGELFF. CDR3 coding DNA: TGTGCCAGCAATCCCGCCGGGACAGGGGATTTCGGGGAGCTGTTTTTT.

This clonotype was picked up one time. The chain combines TRBV4-2 with TRBJ2-7; 9 bases align to TRBD2. This CDR3 comprises 16 residues. V lost 2 bases and J lost 2; bases outside the gene matches: 7. The germline V gene has CDR1 LGHNA and CDR2 YNFKEQ. The CDR3 sequence: CASSQSSGGLTYEQYF. Here the CDR3 DNA reads TGTGCCAGCAGCCAAAGTAGCGGGGGCCTTACCTACGAGCAGTACTTC.

CDR3 amino acids: CASSYLQSYEQYF. Here the CDR3 DNA reads TGTGCCAGCAGTTACCTACAGTCCTACGAGCAGTACTTC. The chain carries TRBV6-2 or TRBV6-3 and TRBJ2-7, with no clear D. The germline CDR1 and CDR2 sequences are MNHEY and SVGEGT. With 2 bases removed from V and 1 base from J, the gap between germline ends came to 6 bases. This CDR3 is built from 13 residues.

V usage is TRBV20-1 and J usage is TRBJ2-1, with TRBD1 as a possible D gene (5 bases). The germline V gene has CDR1 DFQATT and CDR2 SNEGSKA (reference sequence). This CDR3 is built from 15 residues. The V end was cut by 0 bases, the J end by 0 bases, with 9 bases between. The chain's CDR3 is CSAREGVSSYNEQFF. The CDR3 bases are TGCAGTGCTAGAGAAGGGGTCAGCTCCTACAATGAGCAGTTCTTC.

V is TRBV7-2 and J is TRBJ1-1, with D tentatively TRBD1 (5 bases). CDR1 and CDR2 from the germline V gene are SGHTA and FQGNSA. This CDR3 is built from 17 residues. Trimming shortened V by 1 base and J by 5 bases, and 20 bases separated the two germline ends. The CDR3 DNA reads TGTGCCAGCAGCTTAGGTCCGGTATCCCCCGGGGGAACTGAAGCTTTCTTT. Protein sequence: CASSLGPVSPGGTEAFF.

V usage is TRBV20-1 and J usage is TRBJ1-5; no reliable D call. CDR3 length: 15 residues. Germline V gene data show CDR1 as DFQATT and CDR2 as SNEGSKA (reference sequence). V shed 0 bases and J shed 6 bases, with 15 bases lying between them. CDR3 amino acids: CSARDLVRAGQPQHF. DNA of the CDR3: TGCAGTGCTAGAGATCTCGTTAGGGCGGGTCAGCCCCAGCATTTT.

This clonotype was seen a few times. The chain links TRBV6-5 to TRBJ2-2; tentatively, D is TRBD2 (6 bases). Looked up from germline, CDR1 is MNHEY and CDR2 is SVGAGI. Trimming took 4 bases from V and 6 from J, leaving 9 bases between them. CDR3 size: 13 residues. CDR3 DNA: TGTGCCAGCAGTTTCGCTAGCGCCGGGGAGCTGTTTTTT. Translation gives CASSFASAGELFF.